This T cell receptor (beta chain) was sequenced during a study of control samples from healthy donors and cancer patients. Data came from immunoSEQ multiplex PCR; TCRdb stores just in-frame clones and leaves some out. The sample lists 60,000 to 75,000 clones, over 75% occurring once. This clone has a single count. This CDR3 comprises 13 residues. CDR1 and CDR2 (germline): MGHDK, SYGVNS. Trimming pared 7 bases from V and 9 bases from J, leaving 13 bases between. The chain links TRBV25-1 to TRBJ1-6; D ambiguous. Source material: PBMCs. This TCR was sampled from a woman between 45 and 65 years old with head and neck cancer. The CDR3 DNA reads TGTGCCAGCACACTCGGCACGGCTTCACCCCTCCACTTT. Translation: CASTLGTASPLHF.